This T cell receptor beta chain was retrieved from a study of OX40 agonist ivuxolimab in advanced cancers. Study summary: With a range of roughly 20 to 90, age averaged approximately 64 years, and 70% to 85% were male.

Sequencing was performed with immunoSEQ multiplex PCR; in TCRdb, only in-frame clones are kept and a portion is missing. The top ten hold 0.25% to 0.35% of the sample, which has about 99,000 clones, 90% to 95% seen once. Germline CDR1 reads MDHEN; CDR2 reads SYDVKM. V lost 2 bases, J lost 5 bases, and 12 bases lay in between. The CDR3 sequence is 14 residues long. The sequenced sample was CD4+ or CD8+ T cells sorted from blood, obtained in a trial of the OX40 agonist ivuxolimab. The chain is built from TRBV28 and TRBJ1-2, with D unclear. The receptor was isolated from an adult with an advanced solid tumor such as melanoma, head and neck, liver or kidney cancer. CDR3 amino acids: CASSLTPSLYGYTF. CDR3 in DNA: TGTGCCAGCAGTTTAACCCCCTCGTTGTATGGCTACACCTTC.